The source of this T cell receptor beta chain is a study of Graves' ophthalmopathy and Graves' hyperthyroidism. Amplification of the TCR beta CDR3 regions used RNA transcripts (as template). A first-round RT-PCR used HTBI primers, followed by a second-round multiplex PCR. A single record per CDR3 protein comes from TCRdb applying MiXCR to the multiplex PCR reads. The sample carries over 500,000 distinct CDR3 sequences, about a fifth recorded once. The CDR3 consists of 14 residues. Germline CDR1 is LNHDA and CDR2 is SQIVND (reference sequence). Trimming took off 7 bases at V and 3 bases at J, with 13 bases between the two ends.

This TCR came from a woman between 18 and 29 years old with stable Graves' hyperthyroidism. Some clones in this sample may be carry-over from other donors' samples. The sequenced sample was peripheral blood. The chain employs TRBV19 and TRBJ1-5; D uncertain. The CDR3, as DNA: TGTGCCAGTAAGACCCGGATAGTCAATCAGCCCCAGCATTTT. This encodes CASKTRIVNQPQHF. Drawing the rest from reference TRBV19 and TRBJ1-5, the complete variable domain is DGGITQSPKYLFRKEGQNVTLSCEQNLNHDAMYWYRQDPGQGLRLIYYSQIVNDFQKGDIAEGYSVSREKKESFPLTVTSAQKNPTAFYLCASKTRIVNQPQHFGDGTRLSIL.